This paragraph reports one T cell receptor beta chain. Its matching antigen is unknown. The data originate from a study of cytomegalovirus exposure and HLA in healthy donors. General study findings and limits: A further, later analysis showed that HLA-associated TCR beta chains (compared with equally common others) were more clonally expanded. A previous analysis found most TCR beta V segments productive roughly 87% or roughly 30% of the time. V- and J-gene trimming in TCR beta was tied to a missense DCLRE1C variant by an analysis performed later.

The PCR had 60 Vbeta and 13 Jbeta primers. Profiling relied on immunoSEQ multiplex PCR, and the TCRdb table lists in-frame clones only, not all of them. This table has about 180,000 clones, approximately 84% appearing once. The trim removed 1 base at V and 2 bases at J, leaving 3 bases unmatched. Per the germline V gene, CDR1 is LGHNA and CDR2 is YSLEER. The CDR3 consists of 18 residues. This clonotype originated in a man aged 25-45 years in good health and CMV-seronegative. The sequencing sample was made of PBMCs. This rearrangement joins TRBV4-3 to TRBJ2-3; 16 bases agree with TRBD2. The CDR3 region is CASSQGGLAGGFTDTQYF. The CDR3 nucleotides read TGCGCCAGCAGCCAAGGGGGACTAGCGGGAGGGTTCACAGATACGCAGTATTTT.